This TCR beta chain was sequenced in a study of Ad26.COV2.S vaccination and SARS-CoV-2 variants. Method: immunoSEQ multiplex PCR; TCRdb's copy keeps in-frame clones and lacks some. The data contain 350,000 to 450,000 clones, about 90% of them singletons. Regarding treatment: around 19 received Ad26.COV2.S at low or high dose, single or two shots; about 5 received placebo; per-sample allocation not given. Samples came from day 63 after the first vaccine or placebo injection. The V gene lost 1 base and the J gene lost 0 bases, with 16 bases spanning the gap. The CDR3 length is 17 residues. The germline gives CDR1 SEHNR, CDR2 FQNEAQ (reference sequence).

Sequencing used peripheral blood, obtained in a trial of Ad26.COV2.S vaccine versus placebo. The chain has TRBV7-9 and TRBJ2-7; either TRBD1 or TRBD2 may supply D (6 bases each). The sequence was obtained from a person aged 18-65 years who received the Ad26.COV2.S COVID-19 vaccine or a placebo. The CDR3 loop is CASSLGVGARGSYEQYF. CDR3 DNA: TGTGCCAGCAGCTTAGGTGTGGGGGCGCGGGGCTCCTACGAGCAGTACTTC. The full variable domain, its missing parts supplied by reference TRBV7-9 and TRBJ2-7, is DTGVSQNPRHKITKRGQNVTFRCDPISEHNRLYWYRQTLGQGPEFLTYFQNEAQLEKSRLLSDRFSAERPKGSFSTLEIQRTEQGDSAMYLCASSLGVGARGSYEQYFGPGTRLTVT.